This TCR beta chain stems from a study of cytomegalovirus exposure and HLA in healthy donors. With 60 Vbeta and 13 Jbeta primers, the PCR was carried out. TCRdb's table, derived via immunoSEQ multiplex PCR, lists solely in-frame clones and lacks some. Of fewer than 200,000 clones in the sample, around 85% were seen once. The sample consisted of PBMCs. This TCR came from a human donor in good health.

CDR3 DNA sequence: TGTGCCAGCAGCCAAGATGGGGGAAGATTTCGGACAGGGATAAGCAATCAGCCCCAGCATTTT. Its protein is CASSQDGGRFRTGISNQPQHF. The rearrangement uses TRBV4-2 and TRBJ1-5, with 8 bases matching TRBD1. Per the germline V gene, CDR1 is LGHNA and CDR2 is YNFKEQ. The CDR3 is 21 amino acids. With 0 bases clipped from V and 1 base from J, the junction kept 17 bases outside the gene matches.